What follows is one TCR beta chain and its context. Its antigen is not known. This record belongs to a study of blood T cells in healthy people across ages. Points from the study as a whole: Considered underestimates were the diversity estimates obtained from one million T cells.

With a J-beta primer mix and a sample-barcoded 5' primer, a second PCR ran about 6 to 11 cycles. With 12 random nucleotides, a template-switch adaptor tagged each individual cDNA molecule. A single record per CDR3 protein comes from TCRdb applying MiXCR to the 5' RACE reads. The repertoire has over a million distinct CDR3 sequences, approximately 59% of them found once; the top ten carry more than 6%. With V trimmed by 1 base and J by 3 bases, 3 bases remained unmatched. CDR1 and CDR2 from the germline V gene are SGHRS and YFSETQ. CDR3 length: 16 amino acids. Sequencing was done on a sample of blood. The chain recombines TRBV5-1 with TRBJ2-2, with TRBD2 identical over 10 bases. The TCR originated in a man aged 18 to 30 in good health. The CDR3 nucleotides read TGCGCCAGCAGCTTGTGGACTAGCGGATACACCGGGGAGCTGTTTTTT. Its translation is CASSLWTSGYTGELFF.